This passage covers 7 T cell receptor beta chains from one sample sequenced in a study of cytomegalovirus exposure and HLA in healthy donors. Amplification used 60 Vbeta primers and 13 Jbeta primers. Only in-frame clones appear in the TCRdb table, and some are missing; sequencing was by immunoSEQ multiplex PCR. The data show 95,000 to 150,000 clones, with 80% to 85% seen just once and approximately 1% held by the top ten. The sample taken for sequencing was PBMCs. Receptors were obtained from a woman aged 25-40 years in good health and CMV-seronegative.

The chain employs TRBV7-2 and TRBJ1-1; TRBD1 agrees at 9 bases. CDR3 length: 14 residues. Per germline, CDR1 SGHTA and CDR2 FQGNSA. V was clipped by 5 bases and J by 1 base; unmatched bases: 2. The DNA of the CDR3 is TGTGCCAGCAGCCCGGGACAGGGGAACACTGAAGCTTTCTTT. Its protein is CASSPGQGNTEAFF.

V is TRBV6-6 and J is TRBJ2-3; 9 bases are shared with TRBD1. The J segment lost 0 bases and the V segment lost 8 bases, leaving 6 bases of the junction unmatched. The CDR3 is made up of 15 amino acids. The germline gives CDR1 MNHNY, CDR2 SVGAGI (reference sequence). The CDR3 loop is CASSGQGTSTDTQYF. The CDR3 coding sequence is TGTGCCAGCTCCGGACAGGGGACGAGCACAGATACGCAGTATTTT.

This chain joins TRBV2 and TRBJ2-1; 11 nucleotides match TRBD2. This CDR3 has 13 amino acids. Germline CDR1 reads SNHLY; CDR2 reads FYNNEI. The V and J ends lost 2 bases and 10 bases, in that order; junction bases with no gene match: 1. The CDR3 sequence: CASSERLAGEQFF. CDR3 nucleotide sequence: TGTGCCAGCAGTGAAAGACTAGCGGGGGAGCAGTTCTTC.

The genes are TRBV7-9 and TRBJ1-5; tentatively, D is TRBD1 (6 bases). The CDR3 sequence is 14 residues long. The V end lost 5 bases, the J end lost 4 bases, and 12 bases lay between the germline ends. Germline lookup yields CDR1 SEHNR and CDR2 FQNEAQ (reference sequence). CDR3 residues: CASSRDISNQPQHF. The CDR3 DNA follows: TGTGCCAGCAGCCGGGACATCTCAAATCAGCCCCAGCATTTT.

The chain employs TRBV11-3 and TRBJ2-5, with D unclear. V lost 6 bases and J lost 0, with 8 bases in between. This CDR3 region has 13 residues. CDR1 SGHNT and CDR2 YENEEA come from the germline V gene. In DNA form, the CDR3 reads TGTGCCAGCAGGGAGAGGTACCAAGAGACCCAGTACTTC. Translated: CASRERYQETQYF.

This chain links TRBV5-1 with TRBJ2-1, with 8 bases that match TRBD1. The CDR3 has 16 amino acids. With 1 base clipped from V and 4 bases from J, the junction kept 7 bases outside the gene matches. Germline V gene sequence: CDR1 SGHRS, CDR2 YFSETQ. CDR3 protein: CASSLPTGGIYNEQFF. Here the CDR3 DNA reads TGCGCCAGCAGCTTGCCCACAGGGGGGATTTACAATGAGCAGTTCTTC.

This rearrangement joins TRBV5-1 to TRBJ2-2, with D maybe TRBD1 (6 bases). V lost 7 bases, J lost 6 bases, and 16 bases lay in between. Germline lookup yields CDR1 SGHRS and CDR2 YFSETQ. The CDR3 consists of 14 residues. DNA for the CDR3: TGCGCCAGCGAGGCAGGGGCGGTGGCCGGGGAGCTGTTTTTT. The encoded protein is CASEAGAVAGELFF. The whole variable domain, remainder taken from reference TRBV5-1 and TRBJ2-2, is KAGVTQTPRYLIKTRGQQVTLSCSPISGHRSVSWYQQTPGQGLQFLFEYFSETQRNKGNFPGRFSGRQFSNSRSEMNVSTLELGDSALYLCASEAGAVAGELFFGEGSRLTVL.